This TCR beta chain was identified during a study of response to subunit inactivated influenza vaccine. Trimming shortened V by 4 bases and J by 0 bases, and 10 bases separated the two germline ends. Germline assignment: CDR1 SNHLY and CDR2 FYNNEI. The CDR3 consists of 15 residues. This clonotype was counted a few times. TCRdb re-analysed the RT-PCR reads in MiXCR, keeping a single row per CDR3 protein. The sample includes about 500,000 distinct CDR3 sequences, approximately 17% of them seen just once. Material: CD4+ T cells sorted from PBMCs, obtained 23 to 25 months after vaccination. The clonotype comes from a man aged 45-69 years who received an inactivated influenza vaccine. The rearrangement uses TRBV2 and TRBJ1-3, with TRBD1 as a possible D gene (6 bases). The CDR3 DNA is TGTGCCAGCAGTGCTCGGGGGCTCTCTGGAAACACCATATATTTT. This translates into CASSARGLSGNTIYF.